The 13 T cell receptor beta chains below were found in one sample sequenced in a study of CXCR3 chemokines and chemotherapy response in bladder cancer. TCRdb reprocessed the PCR reads via MiXCR and lists one record per CDR3 protein. The sample consists of 3,000 to 3,500 distinct CDR3 sequences, roughly a sixth of them appearing once. This sample was taken from a patient whose treatment included neoadjuvant chemotherapy. The source of these receptors is a human donor with bladder cancer that did not respond to neoadjuvant chemotherapy.

The chain links TRBV10-3 to TRBJ2-1, with TRBD1 matching 7 bases. The V gene end was trimmed by 4 bases and the J gene end by 10 bases; junction bases not matched to a gene: 1. CDR3 length: 11 residues. Germline V gene data show CDR1 as ENHRY and CDR2 as SYGVKD. The DNA of the CDR3 is TGTGCCATCAGTGCAGGGGGAGAGCAGTTCTTC. As protein: CAISAGGEQFF.

This clonotype was detected a few times. The rearrangement links TRBV14 to TRBJ2-2, with D tentatively TRBD2 (5 bases). Germline CDR1 is SGHDN and CDR2 is FVKESK. The CDR3 consists of 16 residues. The V gene lost 3 bases and the J gene lost 5 bases, with 16 bases spanning the gap. CDR3 region: CASSHGTSLGTGELFF. The CDR3 bases are TGTGCCAGCAGCCATGGCACTAGTCTGGGGACCGGGGAGCTGTTTTTT.

Many counts were recorded for this clonotype. The V call is TRBV20-1, the J call TRBJ2-3; TRBD2 aligns across 9 bases. CDR3 length: 14 residues. Per the germline V gene, CDR1 is DFQATT and CDR2 is SNEGSKA (reference sequence). V dropped 3 bases and J dropped 1; count of bases not matched to a gene: 2. For the CDR3, the DNA is TGCAGTGCTAGGACTAGCGGCCGCACAGATACGCAGTATTTT. Translated: CSARTSGRTDTQYF.

This clonotype is categorized as medium-sized (0.01 to 0.1%). The rearrangement uses TRBV7-9 and TRBJ1-6; D perhaps matches TRBD1 (6 bases). V dropped 7 bases and J dropped 11 bases, with 21 bases sitting between them. CDR1 is SEHNR, CDR2 FQNEAQ, per germline (reference sequence). The CDR3 sequence is 15 residues long. The CDR3 coding sequence is TGTGCCAGCACCTTGGGGGCGGGGGCAGGAGCACCCCTCCACTTT. Its translation: CASTLGAGAGAPLHF.

Worth noting for this clonotype: A read error is likely here: a far larger clone is one base away. The chain links TRBV7-9 to TRBJ2-1, with 10 bases that match TRBD1. CDR1 SEHNR and CDR2 FQNEAQ come from the germline V gene (reference sequence). The CDR3 has 15 amino acids. J was trimmed by 13 bases and V by 1 base; bases with no gene match: 10. The CDR3 region has the DNA TGTGCCAGCAGCTTAGGGACAGGGGGTCAAGAGACCCAGTTCTTC. Its translation: CASSLGTGGQETQFF.

This clonotype was recorded only once. A far bigger clonotype differs at one base, so this is likely a read error. The chain's CDR3 is CASSYRIGGAEAGEQFF. The CDR3 DNA reads TGTGCCAGCAGTTACAGAATTGGGGGGGCGGAGGCCGGGGAGCAGTTTTTT. The chain combines TRBV6-1 with TRBJ2-2; a weak D match, TRBD2 (7 bases). This CDR3 spans 17 amino acids. CDR1 and CDR2 (germline): MNHNS, SASEGT.

V usage is TRBV4-1 and J usage is TRBJ2-5; a weak D match, TRBD2 (5 bases). Trimming took off 3 bases at V and 3 bases at J, with 11 bases between the two ends. Germline V gene lookup returns CDR1 MGHRA and CDR2 YSYEKL. This CDR3 spans 14 amino acids. DNA of the CDR3: TGCGCCAGCAGCCATGGAGAGAGGGAAGAGACCCAGTACTTC. Protein sequence: CASSHGEREETQYF.

Within the sample, this clonotype is large. This chain links TRBV10-3 with TRBJ2-1, with D possibly matching TRBD1 (5 bases). Germline-derived CDR1 and CDR2 are ENHRY and SYGVKD. The V and J ends lost 4 bases and 7 bases respectively, with 8 bases between them. The CDR3 has 12 amino acids. CDR3 nucleotide sequence: TGTGCCATCAGTGGAAGGGGTAATGAGCAGTTCTTC. Amino acid sequence: CAISGRGNEQFF.

This clonotype showed up many times. The chain has TRBV6-5 and TRBJ1-4; D is uncertain. This CDR3 has 13 amino acids. Trimming pared 7 bases from V and 7 bases from J, leaving 13 bases between. CDR1 is MNHEY, CDR2 SVGAGI, per germline. CDR3 sequence (DNA): TGTGCCAGCACCAGCAGGTTTTGTGAAAAACTGTTTTTT. It codes for CASTSRFCEKLFF.

This clonotype was detected once. This is likely an artifact of a read error, given a far larger clone one base away. CDR3 DNA sequence: TGTTCCAGCAGTGTTGTGGGTAATTCACCCCTCCACTTT. Its translation: CSSSVVGNSPLHF. The V gene is TRBV27, the J gene TRBJ1-6, with D unresolved. The CDR3 loop spans 13 amino acids. CDR1 is MNHEY and CDR2 is SMNVEV in the germline V gene (reference sequence).

To note about this clonotype: A far larger clone differs by one base, so this is likely a read error. The rearrangement uses TRBV19 and TRBJ2-5; D is unclear. Per the germline V gene, CDR1 is LNHDA and CDR2 is SQIVND (reference sequence). The CDR3 consists of 10 residues. The V end was cut by 6 bases, the J end by 11 bases, with 10 bases between. The CDR3 DNA is TGTGCCAGTAGGGGAAATGAGCAGTACTTC. Translated, it gives CASRGNEQYF.

This chain links TRBV6-2 or TRBV6-3 with TRBJ1-2, with TRBD1 matching over 9 bases. The CDR3 totals 18 residues. Germline V gene data show CDR1 as MNHEY and CDR2 as SVGEGT. The CDR3 reads CGSRSPGTGTSFNYGYTF. CDR3 sequence (DNA): TGTGGCAGTCGCAGCCCCGGGACAGGGACCTCTTTTAACTATGGCTACACCTTC.

The count of this clonotype is one. A far more abundant clone sits one base away, making this likely a read error. A read error is likely, as this CDR3 ends without the conserved phenylalanine or tryptophan. V usage is TRBV27 and J usage is TRBJ2-3; no clear D. This CDR3 contains 12 residues. Germline assignment: CDR1 MNHEY and CDR2 SMNVEV (reference sequence). V lost 4 bases, J lost 4 bases, and 6 bases lay in between. The CDR3 DNA sequence: TGTGCCAGCAGTTACTCTTCAGATACGCAGTATTAT. Translation: CASSYSSDTQYY.